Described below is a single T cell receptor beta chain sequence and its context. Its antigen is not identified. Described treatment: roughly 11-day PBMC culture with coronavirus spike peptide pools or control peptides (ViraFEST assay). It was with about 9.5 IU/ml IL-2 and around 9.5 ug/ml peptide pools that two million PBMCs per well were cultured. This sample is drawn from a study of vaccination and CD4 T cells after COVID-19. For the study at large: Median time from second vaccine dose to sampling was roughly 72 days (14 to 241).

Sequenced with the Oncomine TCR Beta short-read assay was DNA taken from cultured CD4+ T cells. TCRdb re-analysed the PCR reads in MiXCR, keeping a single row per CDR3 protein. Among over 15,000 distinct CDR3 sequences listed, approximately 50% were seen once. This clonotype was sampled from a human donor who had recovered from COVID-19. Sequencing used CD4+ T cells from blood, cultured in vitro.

The CDR3 spells CASSLRGRSYNSPLHF. CDR3 sequence (DNA): TGTGCCAGCAGCTTAAGGGGGCGCTCCTATAATTCACCCCTCCACTTT. The chain carries TRBV7-6 and TRBJ1-6, with TRBD1 identical over 7 bases. There are 16 residues in the CDR3. Losses at the gene ends were 2 bases for V and 0 bases for J; bases not matched to a gene: 1. Per the germline V gene, CDR1 is SGHVS and CDR2 is FNYEAQ.